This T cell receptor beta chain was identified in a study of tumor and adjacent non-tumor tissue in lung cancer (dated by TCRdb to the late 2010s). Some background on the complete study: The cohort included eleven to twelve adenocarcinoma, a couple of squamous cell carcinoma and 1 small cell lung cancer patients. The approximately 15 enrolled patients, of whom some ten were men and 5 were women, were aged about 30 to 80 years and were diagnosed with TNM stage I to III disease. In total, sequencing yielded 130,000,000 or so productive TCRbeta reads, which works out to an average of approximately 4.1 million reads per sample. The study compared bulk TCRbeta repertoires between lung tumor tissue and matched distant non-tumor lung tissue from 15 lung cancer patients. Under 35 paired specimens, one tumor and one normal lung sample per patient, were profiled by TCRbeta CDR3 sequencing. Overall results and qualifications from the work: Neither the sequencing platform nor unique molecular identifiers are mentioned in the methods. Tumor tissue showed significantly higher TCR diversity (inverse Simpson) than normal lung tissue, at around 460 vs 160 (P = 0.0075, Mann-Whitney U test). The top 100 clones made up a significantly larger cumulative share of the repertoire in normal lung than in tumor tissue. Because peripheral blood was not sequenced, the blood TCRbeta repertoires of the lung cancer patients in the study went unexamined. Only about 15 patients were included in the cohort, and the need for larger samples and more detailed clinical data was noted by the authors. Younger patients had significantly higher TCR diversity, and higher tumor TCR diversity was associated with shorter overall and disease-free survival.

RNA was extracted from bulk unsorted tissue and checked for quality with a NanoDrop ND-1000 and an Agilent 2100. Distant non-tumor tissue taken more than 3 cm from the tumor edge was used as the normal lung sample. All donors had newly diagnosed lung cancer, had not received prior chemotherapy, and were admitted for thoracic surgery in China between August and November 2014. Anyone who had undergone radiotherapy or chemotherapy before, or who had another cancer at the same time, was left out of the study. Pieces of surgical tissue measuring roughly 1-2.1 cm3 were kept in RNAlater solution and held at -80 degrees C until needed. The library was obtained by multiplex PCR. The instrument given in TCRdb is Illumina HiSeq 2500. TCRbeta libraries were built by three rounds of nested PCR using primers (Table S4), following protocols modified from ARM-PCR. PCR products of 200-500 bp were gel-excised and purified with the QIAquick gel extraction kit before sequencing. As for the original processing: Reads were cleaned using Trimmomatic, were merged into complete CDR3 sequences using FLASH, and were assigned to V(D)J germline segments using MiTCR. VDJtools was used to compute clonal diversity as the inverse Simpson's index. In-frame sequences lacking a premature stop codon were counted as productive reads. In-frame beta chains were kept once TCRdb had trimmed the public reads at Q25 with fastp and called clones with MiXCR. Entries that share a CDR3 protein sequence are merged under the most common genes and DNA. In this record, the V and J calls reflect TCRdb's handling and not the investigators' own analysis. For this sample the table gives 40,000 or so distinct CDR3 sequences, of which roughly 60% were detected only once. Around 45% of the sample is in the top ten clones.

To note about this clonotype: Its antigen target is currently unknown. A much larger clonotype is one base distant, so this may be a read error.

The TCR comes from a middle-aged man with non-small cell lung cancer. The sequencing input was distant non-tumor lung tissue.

The DNA sequence is given as TGTGCCAGCTCAGCCGGACAGGGAAAATGTGAAGCTTTCTTT. Its protein product is CASSAGQGKCEAFF. The chain is encoded by TRBV18 joined to TRBJ1-1, and TRBD1 matches 8 of the central bases. CDR1 KGHSH and CDR2 LQKENI are derived from the germline V gene. The CDR3, from cysteine to phenylalanine, totals 14 residues. Solely the CDR3 DNA is kept, with 42 bases framed from the first base. Clipping removes 5 bases from V and 7 bases from J, with 9 as the unmatched junction base count.